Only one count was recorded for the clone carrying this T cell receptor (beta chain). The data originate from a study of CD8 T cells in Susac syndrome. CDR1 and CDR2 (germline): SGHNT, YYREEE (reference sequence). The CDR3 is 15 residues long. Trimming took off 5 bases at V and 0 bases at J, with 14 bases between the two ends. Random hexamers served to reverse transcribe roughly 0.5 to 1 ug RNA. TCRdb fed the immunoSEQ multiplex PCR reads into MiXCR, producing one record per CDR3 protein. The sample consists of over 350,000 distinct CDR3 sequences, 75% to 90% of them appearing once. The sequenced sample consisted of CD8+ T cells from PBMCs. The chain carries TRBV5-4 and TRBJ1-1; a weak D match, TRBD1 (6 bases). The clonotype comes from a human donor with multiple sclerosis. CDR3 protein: CASRRGTRLNTEAFF. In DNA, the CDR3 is TGTGCCAGCAGGAGGGGGACCCGACTGAACACTGAAGCTTTCTTT.